A single sample gave rise to the 27 T cell receptor beta chains below, sequenced in a study of blood T cell repertoires in COVID-19. Libraries were prepared by immunoSEQ multiplex PCR; TCRdb keeps only in-frame clonotypes and omits some of them. The data show some 180,000 clones, roughly 76% seen once. What was sequenced was peripheral blood. These receptors were obtained from a woman aged 45 to 65 with active or convalescent COVID-19.

This chain joins TRBV30 and TRBJ2-7; 10 positions match TRBD1. Losses at the gene ends were 2 bases for V and 5 bases for J; bases not matched to a gene: 6. Germline V gene data show CDR1 as GTSNPN and CDR2 as SVGIG (reference sequence). CDR3 length equals 14 residues. CDR3 DNA: TGTGCCTGGAGTACGGGACAGGGGAACCACGAGCAGTACTTC. Translated, it gives CAWSTGQGNHEQYF. The full variable domain, its missing parts supplied by reference TRBV30 and TRBJ2-7, is SQTIHQWPATLVQPVGSPLSLECTVEGTSNPNLYWYRQAAGRGLQLLFYSVGIGQISSEVPQNLSASRPQDRQFILSSKKLLLSDSGFYLCAWSTGQGNHEQYFGPGTRLTVT.

This chain connects TRBV19 to TRBJ1-2, with D hard to call. The CDR3 is 15 amino acids. CDR1 LNHDA and CDR2 SQIVND come from the germline V gene (reference sequence). Trimming left V 3 bases short and J 6 bases short, with 17 bases between. CDR3 in DNA: TGTGCCAGTAGTATTTATGGGCAGGCGGGCCATGGCTACACCTTC. As protein: CASSIYGQAGHGYTF.

This chain uses TRBV19 with TRBJ2-2; tentative D call: TRBD2 (6 bases). Per the germline V gene, CDR1 is LNHDA and CDR2 is SQIVND (reference sequence). The CDR3 runs 15 residues. V gave up 6 bases and J gave up 4 bases, with 15 bases separating them. CDR3 bases: TGTGCCAGTAGGACTGGCGGGACGGTCACCGGGGAGCTGTTTTTT. Translating it yields CASRTGGTVTGELFF. Supplemented by reference TRBV19 and TRBJ2-2, the full variable domain reads DGGITQSPKYLFRKEGQNVTLSCEQNLNHDAMYWYRQDPGQGLRLIYYSQIVNDFQKGDIAEGYSVSREKKESFPLTVTSAQKNPTAFYLCASRTGGTVTGELFFGEGSRLTVL.

This clone has more than one count but fewer than ten. The rearrangement joins TRBV6-5 to TRBJ2-6; no firm D call. Trimming shortened V by 10 bases and J by 0 bases, and 13 bases separated the two germline ends. The CDR3 has 15 amino acids. Germline V gene data show CDR1 as MNHEY and CDR2 as SVGAGI. The CDR3 DNA sequence: TGTGCCACCTCCCTGGGCCTCTCTGGGGCCAACGTCCTGACTTTC. Amino acids: CATSLGLSGANVLTF.

In the case of this clone: Sequence at one end of the junction differs from germline and may be a read error. V is TRBV29-1 and J is TRBJ2-3; 7 bases are shared with TRBD1. The CDR3 has 13 amino acids. Per the germline V gene, CDR1 is SQVTM and CDR2 is ANQGSEA. The CDR3 region is CSVEGQGTDTQYF. CDR3 coding DNA: TGCAGCGTGGAAGGACAGGGCACAGATACGCAGTATTTT.

The chain has TRBV10-3 and TRBJ2-5, with D possibly TRBD1 on 7 matching bases. Trimming took off 7 bases at V and 4 bases at J, with 19 bases between the two ends. The CDR3 contains 15 residues. The V gene's germline CDR1 is ENHRY and CDR2 SYGVKD. The CDR3, as DNA: TGTGCCATCAACCGGGGGCAGGGGGTGGGAGAGACCCAGTACTTC. It encodes CAINRGQGVGETQYF.

This clone has a single count. CDR3 sequence reads: CASSELRGGHGYTF. For the CDR3, the DNA is TGTGCCAGCAGTGAATTACGGGGGGGACATGGCTACACCTTC. The chain carries TRBV6-1 and TRBJ1-2; weak D call: TRBD1 (5 bases). The CDR3 has 14 amino acids. Trimming removed 2 bases from V and 6 bases from J, with 13 bases in between. Germline V gene sequence: CDR1 MNHNS, CDR2 SASEGT.

The J gene is TRBJ1-2, the V gene TRBV9; 9 bases are a match to TRBD1. CDR3 length: 14 residues. The J segment lost 8 bases and the V segment lost 0 bases, leaving 5 bases of the junction unmatched. Germline loops: CDR1 SGDLS, CDR2 YYNGEE. CDR3 sequence (DNA): TGTGCCAGCAGCGTAGACCACAGGGGGCAGGGCTACACCTTC. Encoded protein: CASSVDHRGQGYTF.

The gene calls are TRBV7-9 and TRBJ2-1, with 10 nucleotides matching TRBD1. V lost 1 base, J lost 4 bases, and 13 bases stayed unmatched. The length of the CDR3 is 19 residues. Germline V gives CDR1 SEHNR, CDR2 FQNEAQ (reference sequence). CDR3 nucleotide sequence: TGTGCCAGCAGCTTAGAGTTGGGCCGACAGGGGGCGTCGTACAATGAGCAGTTCTTC. Its translation: CASSLELGRQGASYNEQFF.

In this sample, this clone turned up many times. The chain joins TRBV7-2 to TRBJ1-5, with D maybe TRBD1 (5 bases). This CDR3 contains 15 residues. Looked up from germline, CDR1 is SGHTA and CDR2 is FQGNSA. V was clipped by 2 bases and J by 2 bases, with 10 bases between them. The chain's CDR3 is CASSLKGQGNQPQHF. CDR3 in DNA: TGTGCCAGCAGCTTAAAGGGGCAGGGCAATCAGCCCCAGCATTTT.

The chain carries TRBV6-1 and TRBJ1-2; 10 nucleotides agree with TRBD1. V was pared by 3 bases and J by 8 bases, with 9 bases of the junction left unmatched. CDR1 is MNHNS, CDR2 SASEGT, per germline. The CDR3 contains 15 residues. For the CDR3, the DNA is TGTGCCAGCAGTGATCCGGGACAGGGGAAGGGGGGCTACACCTTC. Encoded protein: CASSDPGQGKGGYTF.

This clone was seen a few times. The V gene is TRBV9, the J gene TRBJ2-5; a weak D match, TRBD1 (7 bases). Germline lookup yields CDR1 SGDLS and CDR2 YYNGEE. The CDR3 covers 16 residues. Trimming took off 0 bases at V and 0 bases at J, with 12 bases between the two ends. CDR3 sequence (DNA): TGTGCCAGCAGCGTAGGGGCAGGGGGGAACCAAGAGACCCAGTACTTC. Translated: CASSVGAGGNQETQYF.

This chain links TRBV6-6 with TRBJ1-3; no clear D. V dropped 6 bases and J dropped 16 bases, with 16 bases sitting between them. The germline gives CDR1 MNHNY, CDR2 SVGAGI (reference sequence). The CDR3 runs 11 residues. For the CDR3, the DNA is TGTGCCAGCAGGCTAGACCTTCCGGTGTATTTT. Its translation is CASRLDLPVYF.

This clone was seen a handful of times. V and J are TRBV5-1 and TRBJ2-5, with D maybe TRBD1 (6 bases). Germline loops: CDR1 SGHRS, CDR2 YFSETQ. The CDR3 runs to 15 residues. Trimming took off 1 base at V and 1 base at J, with 11 bases between the two ends. The CDR3 reads CASSLNWGPQETQYF. CDR3 sequence (DNA): TGCGCCAGCAGCTTGAATTGGGGGCCCCAAGAGACCCAGTACTTC.

This chain's CDR3 is CASRPGGGLVSEAFF. In nucleotides, the CDR3 is TGCGCCAGCAGACCCGGAGGTGGACTTGTCTCTGAAGCTTTCTTT. This chain joins TRBV5-1 and TRBJ1-1; the D is unclear. The CDR3 is 15 amino acids. CDR1 and CDR2 (germline): SGHRS, YFSETQ. Trimming removed 5 bases at V and 6 bases at J, with 20 bases between.

The chain is built from TRBV5-5 and TRBJ2-3; 7 bases are a match to TRBD2. The CDR3 contains 17 residues. Losses at the gene ends were 0 bases for V and 0 bases for J; bases not matched to a gene: 7. The germline CDR1 and CDR2 sequences are SGHKS and YYEKEE (reference sequence). CDR3 in amino acids: CASSLGPGGSSTDTQYF. The CDR3 DNA sequence: TGTGCCAGCAGCTTGGGTCCCGGGGGGAGCAGCACAGATACGCAGTATTTT.

The gene calls are TRBV9 and TRBJ1-6; no firm D call. V lost 1 base and J lost 8, with 7 bases in between. The CDR3 spans 13 residues. Per germline, CDR1 SGDLS and CDR2 YYNGEE. CDR3 residues: CASSVSGHSPLHF. In nucleotides, the CDR3 is TGTGCCAGCAGCGTAAGCGGTCATTCACCCCTCCACTTT.

The rearrangement uses TRBV7-8 and TRBJ2-7, with D perhaps matching TRBD1 (8 bases). V was shortened by 4 bases and J by 4 bases, with 14 bases between the two germline ends. Germline assignment: CDR1 SGHVS and CDR2 FQNEAQ. CDR3 length equals 14 residues. The CDR3 nucleotides are TGTGCCAGCAGCTCACAGGGGGGGACGTACGAGCAGTACTTC. It encodes CASSSQGGTYEQYF.

The chain joins TRBV19 to TRBJ1-5; no clear D gene. The CDR3 sequence is 16 residues long. V lost 7 bases and J 0 bases, leaving 16 bases between the germline ends. In germline, CDR1 is LNHDA, CDR2 SQIVND (reference sequence). CDR3 bases: TGTGCCAGTACCCCATTGAGGCAGAATAGCAATCAGCCCCAGCATTTT. Translated, it gives CASTPLRQNSNQPQHF. Full variable domain (remainder filled in from reference TRBV19 and TRBJ1-5): DGGITQSPKYLFRKEGQNVTLSCEQNLNHDAMYWYRQDPGQGLRLIYYSQIVNDFQKGDIAEGYSVSREKKESFPLTVTSAQKNPTAFYLCASTPLRQNSNQPQHFGDGTRLSIL.

The chain has TRBV28 and TRBJ1-2, with TRBD1 matching over 7 bases. V shed 10 bases, J shed 8 bases, and the junction held 16 bases outside the gene matches. This CDR3 has 14 residues. Germline V gives CDR1 MDHEN, CDR2 SYDVKM. The CDR3 DNA reads TGTGCCATCAAACCCGGCGGACAGGTCGGAGGCTACACCTTC. Translating gives CAIKPGGQVGGYTF.

The chain uses TRBV27 and TRBJ2-7; D is uncertain. Germline assignment: CDR1 MNHEY and CDR2 SMNVEV (reference sequence). CDR3 length: 15 amino acids. V was pared by 5 bases and J by 6 bases, with 20 bases between. CDR3 sequence reads: CASSPKPPLETEQYF. DNA for the CDR3: TGTGCCAGCAGTCCAAAACCTCCTCTAGAAACCGAGCAGTACTTC.

The chain links TRBV18 to TRBJ1-3, with D unclear. Looked up from germline, CDR1 is KGHSH and CDR2 is LQKENI. This CDR3 spans 16 amino acids. The germline V and J ends were trimmed by 5 bases and 0 bases, with 14 bases remaining between them. The CDR3 nucleotides read TGTGCCAGCTCAAACGGCCGGCCTAGCTCTGGAAACACCATATATTTT. It translates to CASSNGRPSSGNTIYF.

The CDR3 sequence: CATSRDPPRGGGYTF. As DNA, the CDR3 is TGTGCCACCAGCAGAGACCCCCCCAGGGGTGGAGGCTACACCTTC. J is TRBJ1-2 and V is TRBV15; D may be TRBD1 (6 bases). The V gene's germline CDR1 is LNHNV and CDR2 YYDKDF (reference sequence). Trimming took 0 bases from V and 8 from J, leaving 16 bases between them. CDR3 size: 15 residues.

This clone was counted once. The CDR3 DNA is TGTGCCAGTAGTATCGGCGGGTCTGAAGCTTTCTTT. Protein product: CASSIGGSEAFF. The V and J genes are TRBV19 and TRBJ1-1; no clear D. Germline-derived CDR1 and CDR2 are LNHDA and SQIVND (reference sequence). Trimming cost V 3 bases and J 6 bases, with 8 bases left between them. The CDR3 consists of 12 residues.

In this sample, this clone turned up once. This sequence joins TRBV2 and TRBJ1-1; no firm D call. The germline V gene encodes CDR1 SNHLY and CDR2 FYNNEI. The V and J ends lost 4 bases and 4 bases respectively, with 10 bases between them. The CDR3 runs to 13 residues. The CDR3 DNA reads TGTGCCAGCAGTGTCACGGAGTTCACTGAAGCTTTCTTT. Its protein product is CASSVTEFTEAFF.

V is TRBV6-2 or TRBV6-3 and J is TRBJ2-6, with D possibly TRBD1 on 6 matching bases. The V end was cut by 2 bases, the J end by 0 bases, with 11 bases between. There are 17 residues in the CDR3. CDR1 MNHEY and CDR2 SVGEGT come from the germline V gene. CDR3 DNA: TGTGCCAGCAGTTACAACGGACAGAGCTCTGGGGCCAACGTCCTGACTTTC. This codes for CASSYNGQSSGANVLTF.

The V gene is TRBV2, the J gene TRBJ1-3, with TRBD1 matching 9 bases. This CDR3 is 14 amino acids long. Germline trimming cut 4 bases from V and 4 bases from J; bases unmatched to any gene: 2. Germline CDR1 and CDR2: SNHLY and FYNNEI. CDR3 sequence reads: CASSGTGVGNTIYF. The CDR3, as DNA: TGTGCCAGCAGTGGGACAGGGGTCGGAAACACCATATATTTT. The variable domain in full, completed from reference TRBV2 and TRBJ1-3, reads EPEVTQTPSHQVTQMGQEVILRCVPISNHLYFYWYRQILGQKVEFLVSFYNNEISEKSEIFDDQFSVERPDGSNFTLKIRSTKLEDSAMYFCASSGTGVGNTIYFGEGSWLTVV.